Following are 4 T cell receptor beta chains from one sample sequenced in a study of beta chain features in type 1 diabetes (dated by TCRdb to about 2018). Beyond this particular receptor, the publication reports: A moderate but significant shortening of TCRB CDR3 length was observed in type 1 diabetes patients in all four CD4+ subsets.

Library construction relied on the immunoSEQ multiplex PCR assay. All of the isolated RNA was reverse transcribed with the High Capacity cDNA Reverse Transcription Kit, so expressed TCRB transcripts were sequenced. TCRdb took over this immuneACCESS table, retaining in-frame rearrangements with V and J assigned. Such tables are incomplete; in checked studies, under half of the missing clones stem from an unresolved V gene, and the remainder is unexplained. Here the sample has approximately 150,000 clones; about 13% occur a single time. The ten most abundant clones make up around 1.4% of the sample. Their cognate antigens are unknown. The sequenced sample was central memory CD4+ T cells from blood. These receptors all come from a man in his late teens or twenties with type 1 diabetes.

This clone was seen ten or more times. V and J are TRBV19 and TRBJ2-4; tentative D call: TRBD2 (6 bases). CDR1 is LNHDA and CDR2 is SQIVND in the germline V gene (reference sequence). The ends were cut back, 6 bases at V and 8 bases at J, with 14 bases in the middle. This CDR3 contains 13 residues. In DNA, the CDR3 is TGTGCCAGTAGCATGGAGAGGAGGGACATTCAGTACTTC. Residues: CASSMERRDIQYF.

This clone came up a few times. This chain links TRBV7-9 with TRBJ2-5; D may be TRBD1 (6 bases). This CDR3 is 15 amino acids long. V was trimmed by 5 bases and J by 1 base, leaving 14 bases between them. Germline lookup yields CDR1 SEHNR and CDR2 FQNEAQ (reference sequence). The CDR3 nucleotides read TGTGCCAGCAGCCTAAACGGACAGAGCCAAGAGACCCAGTACTTC. This codes for CASSLNGQSQETQYF. Full variable domain (missing parts from reference TRBV7-9 and TRBJ2-5): DTGVSQNPRHKITKRGQNVTFRCDPISEHNRLYWYRQTLGQGPEFLTYFQNEAQLEKSRLLSDRFSAERPKGSFSTLEIQRTEQGDSAMYLCASSLNGQSQETQYFGPGTRLLVL.

The sample holds a few counts of this clone. DNA for the CDR3: TGTGCCAGCAGTTCGGGCCTCGGCACTGAAGCTTTCTTT. It specifies CASSSGLGTEAFF. The chain carries TRBV28 and TRBJ1-1; D is ambiguous. The germline CDR1 and CDR2 sequences are MDHEN and SYDVKM. The ends were cut back, 4 bases at V and 4 bases at J, with 10 bases in the middle. This CDR3 is built from 13 residues.

The V and J genes are TRBV16 and TRBJ1-1; 7 nucleotides align to TRBD1. The CDR3 runs to 15 residues. J gave up 4 bases and V 4 bases, and 9 bases lay outside the gene matches. CDR1 is KGHSY and CDR2 is FQNENV in the germline V gene. CDR3 in amino acids: CASSPQGVSGTEAFF. Here the CDR3 DNA reads TGTGCCAGCAGCCCCCAGGGGGTTTCCGGCACTGAAGCTTTCTTT.